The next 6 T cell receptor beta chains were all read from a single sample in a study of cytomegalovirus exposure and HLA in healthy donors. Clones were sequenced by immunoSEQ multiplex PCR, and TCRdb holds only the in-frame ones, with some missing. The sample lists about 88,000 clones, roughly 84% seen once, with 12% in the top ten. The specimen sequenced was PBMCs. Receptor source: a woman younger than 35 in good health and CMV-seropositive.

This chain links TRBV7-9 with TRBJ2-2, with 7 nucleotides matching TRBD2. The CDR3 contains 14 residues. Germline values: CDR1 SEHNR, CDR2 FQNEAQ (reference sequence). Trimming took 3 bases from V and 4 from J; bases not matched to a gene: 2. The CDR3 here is CASSFTGGTGELFF. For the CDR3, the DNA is TGTGCCAGCAGCTTCACGGGGGGCACCGGGGAGCTGTTTTTT. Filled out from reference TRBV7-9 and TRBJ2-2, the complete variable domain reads DTGVSQNPRHKITKRGQNVTFRCDPISEHNRLYWYRQTLGQGPEFLTYFQNEAQLEKSRLLSDRFSAERPKGSFSTLEIQRTEQGDSAMYLCASSFTGGTGELFFGEGSRLTVL.

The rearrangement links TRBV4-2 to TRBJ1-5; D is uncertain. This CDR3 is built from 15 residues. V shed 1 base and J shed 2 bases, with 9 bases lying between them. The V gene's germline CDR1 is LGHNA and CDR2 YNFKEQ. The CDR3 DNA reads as TGTGCCAGCAGCCAAGGGGGAGAGGGCAATCAGCCCCAGCATTTT. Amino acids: CASSQGGEGNQPQHF.

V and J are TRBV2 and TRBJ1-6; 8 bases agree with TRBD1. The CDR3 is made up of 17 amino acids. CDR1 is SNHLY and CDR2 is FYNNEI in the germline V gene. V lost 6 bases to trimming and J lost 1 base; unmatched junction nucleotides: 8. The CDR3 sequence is CASRLPTGGSYNSPLHF. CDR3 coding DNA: TGTGCCAGCAGACTGCCCACAGGGGGATCCTATAATTCACCCCTCCACTTT.

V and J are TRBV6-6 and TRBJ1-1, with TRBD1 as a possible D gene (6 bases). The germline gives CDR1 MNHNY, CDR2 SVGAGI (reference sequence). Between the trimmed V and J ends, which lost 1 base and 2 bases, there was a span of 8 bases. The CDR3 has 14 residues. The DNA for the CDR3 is TGTGCCAGCAGTTACTGGGGACAAAACACTGAAGCTTTCTTT. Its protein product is CASSYWGQNTEAFF.

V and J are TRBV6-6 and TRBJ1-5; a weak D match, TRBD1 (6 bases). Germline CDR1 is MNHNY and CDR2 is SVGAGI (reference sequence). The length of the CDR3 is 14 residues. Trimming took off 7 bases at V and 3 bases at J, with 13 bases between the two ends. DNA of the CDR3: TGTGCCAGCACCACCGGGGGGCTCAATCAGCCCCAGCATTTT. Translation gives CASTTGGLNQPQHF.

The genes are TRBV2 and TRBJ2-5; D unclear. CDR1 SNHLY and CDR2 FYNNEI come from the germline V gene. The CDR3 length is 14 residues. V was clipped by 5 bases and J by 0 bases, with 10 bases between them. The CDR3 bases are TGTGCCAGCAGTATCTCTGACAACCAAGAGACCCAGTACTTC. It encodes CASSISDNQETQYF.